The rows below give T cell receptor beta chains drawn from one sample of a study of T cells in Graves' hyperthyroidism and ophthalmopathy. TCRdb used MiXCR to reprocess the multiplex PCR reads, holding one entry per CDR3 protein. Counted here are 270,000 or so distinct CDR3 sequences, less than 30% occurring once; the ten biggest clones make up 20% to 30%. Input material: blood. Receptors were obtained from a man between 40 and 49 years old with Graves' hyperthyroidism that later progressed to Graves' ophthalmopathy. Each CDR3 is given with its conserved first and last residue. A D gene is named only where the DNA matches it firmly. Size is omitted from some rows. Given values are once, few, many or a class for expanded clones.

V gene: TRBV28
J gene: TRBJ1-2
clone size: -
D gene: -
CDR3 protein: CASSLEIGVSYGYAF
CDR3 DNA: TGTGCCAGCAGTCTCGAGATAGGGGTTAGCTATGGCTACGCCTTC

V gene: TRBV18
J gene: TRBJ2-7
clone size: many
D gene: TRBD2
CDR3 protein: CASSPSAGGYEQYF
CDR3 DNA: TGTGCCAGCTCACCATCGGCGGGAGGGTACGAGCAGTACTTC

V gene: TRBV6-5
J gene: TRBJ2-5
clone size: many
D gene: TRBD2
CDR3 protein: CASSYLGGETQYF
CDR3 DNA: TGTGCCAGCAGTTACCTGGGAGGGGAGACCCAGTACTTC

V gene: TRBV6-1
J gene: TRBJ1-5
clone size: few
D gene: -
CDR3 protein: CASSELGGSRQPQHF
CDR3 DNA: TGTGCCAGCAGTGAACTCGGAGGATCTCGTCAGCCCCAGCATTTT

V gene: TRBV6-2/TRBV6-3
J gene: TRBJ2-2
clone size: -
D gene: -
CDR3 protein: CASTRGGTLAGELFF
CDR3 DNA: TGTGCCAGCACCCGAGGAGGGACCCTCGCCGGGGAGCTGTTTTTT

V gene: TRBV6-1
J gene: TRBJ1-5
clone size: many
D gene: -
CDR3 protein: CASSEYYGTTVSNQPQHF
CDR3 DNA: TGTGCCAGCAGTGAATACTACGGGACAACGGTTAGCAATCAGCCCCAGCATTTT

V gene: TRBV6-1
J gene: TRBJ2-2
clone size: many
D gene: TRBD2
CDR3 protein: CASSPGRTNTGELFF
CDR3 DNA: TGTGCCAGCAGCCCCGGGAGGACGAACACCGGGGAGCTGTTTTTT

V gene: TRBV3-1
J gene: TRBJ2-2
clone size: many
D gene: -
CDR3 protein: CASSQVSGELFF
CDR3 DNA: TGTGCCAGCAGCCAAGTAAGCGGGGAGCTGTTTTTT

V gene: TRBV7-8
J gene: TRBJ1-1
clone size: many
D gene: -
CDR3 protein: CASSLVFSGALYTEAFF
CDR3 DNA: TGTGCCAGCAGCTTAGTTTTTAGTGGGGCTTTGTACACTGAAGCTTTCTTT

V gene: TRBV6-2/TRBV6-3
J gene: TRBJ2-5
clone size: -
D gene: -
CDR3 protein: CASSDELTASQETQYF
CDR3 DNA: TGTGCCAGCAGTGACGAACTGACAGCCTCCCAAGAGACCCAGTACTTC

V gene: TRBV12-3/TRBV12-4
J gene: TRBJ2-5
clone size: many
D gene: -
CDR3 protein: CASSPRGVGGETQYF
CDR3 DNA: TGTGCCAGCAGTCCGAGGGGGGTTGGGGGAGAGACCCAGTACTTC

V gene: TRBV6-5
J gene: TRBJ2-7
clone size: many
D gene: -
CDR3 protein: CASSYSGVHEQYF
CDR3 DNA: TGTGCCAGCAGTTACTCAGGCGTACACGAGCAGTACTTC

V gene: TRBV28
J gene: TRBJ2-7
clone size: -
D gene: -
CDR3 protein: CASSSPAREVTYEQYF
CDR3 DNA: TGTGCCAGCAGTTCCCCAGCCAGGGAGGTTACGTACGAGCAGTACTTC

V gene: TRBV12-3/TRBV12-4
J gene: TRBJ2-7
clone size: many
D gene: TRBD1
CDR3 protein: CASSFGLGTVISYEQYF
CDR3 DNA: TGTGCCAGCAGTTTTGGTCTCGGGACAGTAATCTCCTACGAGCAGTACTTC

V gene: TRBV6-5
J gene: TRBJ1-3
clone size: many
D gene: -
CDR3 protein: CASSYWTSGNSGNTIYF
CDR3 DNA: TGTGCCAGCAGTTATTGGACTTCCGGAAATTCTGGAAACACCATATATTTT

V gene: TRBV12-5
J gene: TRBJ2-2
clone size: many
D gene: -
CDR3 protein: CASGFQGTTGELFF
CDR3 DNA: TGTGCTAGTGGTTTCCAGGGGACCACCGGGGAGCTGTTTTTT

V gene: TRBV5-1
J gene: TRBJ2-4
clone size: many
D gene: TRBD1
CDR3 protein: CASSLEGQGAGGIQYF
CDR3 DNA: TGCGCCAGCAGCTTGGAAGGACAGGGGGCTGGGGGCATTCAGTACTTC

V gene: TRBV7-3
J gene: TRBJ2-2
clone size: many
D gene: -
CDR3 protein: CASSSSRGNTGELFF
CDR3 DNA: TGTGCCAGCAGCTCCTCTAGGGGTAACACCGGGGAGCTGTTTTTT

V gene: TRBV15
J gene: TRBJ2-3
clone size: many
D gene: TRBD2
CDR3 protein: CATSSRGVDTQYF
CDR3 DNA: TGTGCCACCAGCTCCCGGGGGGTAGATACGCAGTATTTT

V gene: TRBV27
J gene: TRBJ2-5
clone size: many
D gene: -
CDR3 protein: CASSSHLAPRETQYF
CDR3 DNA: TGTGCCAGCAGTAGCCATCTCGCCCCAAGAGAGACCCAGTACTTC

V gene: TRBV27
J gene: TRBJ2-2
clone size: many
D gene: -
CDR3 protein: CASSLMAGATAGELFF
CDR3 DNA: TGTGCCAGCAGTTTAATGGCGGGGGCGACCGCCGGGGAGCTGTTTTTT

V gene: TRBV3-1
J gene: TRBJ2-2
clone size: -
D gene: TRBD2
CDR3 protein: CASSHAFGRGTGELFF
CDR3 DNA: TGTGCCAGCAGCCACGCATTCGGGAGGGGCACCGGGGAGCTGTTTTTT

V gene: TRBV6-1
J gene: TRBJ1-1
clone size: many
D gene: -
CDR3 protein: CASMILGGGGLAFF
CDR3 DNA: TGTGCCAGCATGATTCTCGGGGGCGGGGGGCTGGCTTTCTTT

V gene: TRBV29-1
J gene: TRBJ1-1
clone size: -
D gene: -
CDR3 protein: CSVPQGNTEAFF
CDR3 DNA: TGCAGCGTCCCACAGGGGAACACTGAAGCTTTCTTT

V gene: TRBV19
J gene: TRBJ1-5
clone size: many
D gene: TRBD1
CDR3 protein: CASSQRGQGASGNQPQHF
CDR3 DNA: TGTGCCAGTAGTCAAAGGGGACAGGGGGCGAGTGGCAATCAGCCCCAGCATTTT

V gene: TRBV6-5
J gene: TRBJ2-5
clone size: few
D gene: -
CDR3 protein: CASSWGGRETQYF
CDR3 DNA: TGTGCCAGCAGTTGGGGGGGGCGAGAGACCCAGTACTTC

V gene: TRBV5-1
J gene: TRBJ2-7
clone size: many
D gene: TRBD2
CDR3 protein: CASVSTSGSNEQYF
CDR3 DNA: TGCGCCAGCGTGTCGACTAGCGGGTCGAACGAGCAGTACTTC

V gene: TRBV11-2
J gene: TRBJ2-7
clone size: -
D gene: TRBD1
CDR3 protein: CASRGGQGSYEQYF
CDR3 DNA: TGTGCCAGCAGGGGCGGACAGGGTTCATACGAGCAGTACTTC

V gene: TRBV12-3/TRBV12-4
J gene: TRBJ1-5
clone size: many
D gene: -
CDR3 protein: CASRLGARSNQPQHF
CDR3 DNA: TGTGCCAGCAGATTAGGGGCGAGGAGCAATCAGCCCCAGCATTTT

V gene: TRBV30
J gene: TRBJ1-2
clone size: many
D gene: TRBD1
CDR3 protein: CAWTREPGQVYGYTF
CDR3 DNA: TGTGCCTGGACGAGGGAACCGGGACAGGTGTATGGCTACACCTTC

V gene: TRBV11-1
J gene: TRBJ1-1
clone size: many
D gene: TRBD1
CDR3 protein: CASSLKTGGYNTEAFF
CDR3 DNA: TGTGCCAGCAGCTTGAAGACAGGGGGCTATAACACTGAAGCTTTCTTT

V gene: TRBV29-1
J gene: TRBJ2-7
clone size: many
D gene: -
CDR3 protein: CSGGGDYEQYF
CDR3 DNA: TGCAGCGGGGGTGGGGACTACGAGCAGTACTTC

V gene: TRBV20-1
J gene: TRBJ2-7
clone size: many
D gene: TRBD2
CDR3 protein: CSANGLAGAYEQYF
CDR3 DNA: TGCAGTGCTAACGGACTAGCGGGAGCATACGAGCAGTACTTC

V gene: TRBV7-9
J gene: TRBJ1-3
clone size: many
D gene: TRBD1
CDR3 protein: CASERTGTNTIYF
CDR3 DNA: TGTGCCAGTGAGAGGACAGGGACAAACACCATATATTTT

V gene: TRBV6-1
J gene: TRBJ1-1
clone size: many
D gene: -
CDR3 protein: CASSHGLNTEAFF
CDR3 DNA: TGTGCCAGCAGTCATGGGTTGAACACTGAAGCTTTCTTT

V gene: TRBV6-1
J gene: TRBJ2-2
clone size: many
D gene: -
CDR3 protein: CASRTQTGELFF
CDR3 DNA: TGTGCCAGCCGGACCCAGACCGGGGAGCTGTTTTTT

V gene: TRBV20-1
J gene: TRBJ2-7
clone size: many
D gene: TRBD1
CDR3 protein: CSAYKRGPEQYF
CDR3 DNA: TGCAGTGCTTACAAAAGGGGGCCCGAGCAGTACTTC

V gene: TRBV27
J gene: TRBJ1-1
clone size: many
D gene: -
CDR3 protein: CASRGWGEGTEAFF
CDR3 DNA: TGTGCCAGCCGGGGGTGGGGAGAGGGCACTGAAGCTTTCTTT

V gene: TRBV25-1
J gene: TRBJ1-1
clone size: many
D gene: -
CDR3 protein: CASSDEVRGVTEAFF
CDR3 DNA: TGTGCCAGCAGTGACGAGGTCAGGGGCGTCACTGAAGCTTTCTTT

V gene: TRBV5-4
J gene: TRBJ2-4
clone size: many
D gene: -
CDR3 protein: CASSLDLEDIQYF
CDR3 DNA: TGTGCCAGCAGCTTAGACCTCGAGGACATTCAGTACTTC

V gene: TRBV15
J gene: TRBJ2-3
clone size: many
D gene: TRBD2
CDR3 protein: CATSRAVAGGGTDTQYF
CDR3 DNA: TGTGCCACCAGCAGAGCCGTAGCGGGCGGGGGCACAGATACGCAGTATTTT

V gene: TRBV7-9
J gene: TRBJ2-4
clone size: many
D gene: -
CDR3 protein: CASSLAWGLTKNIQYF
CDR3 DNA: TGTGCCAGCAGCTTAGCGTGGGGTTTGACCAAAAACATTCAGTACTTC

V gene: TRBV12-3/TRBV12-4
J gene: TRBJ1-1
clone size: many
D gene: TRBD1
CDR3 protein: CASSSRIFGRGAFF
CDR3 DNA: TGTGCCAGCAGTTCGCGGATTTTTGGCAGGGGGGCTTTCTTT

V gene: TRBV11-3
J gene: TRBJ1-3
clone size: -
D gene: TRBD1
CDR3 protein: CASSFGQGYGNTIYF
CDR3 DNA: TGTGCCAGCAGCTTCGGACAGGGCTATGGAAACACCATATATTTT

V gene: TRBV30
J gene: TRBJ2-2
clone size: few
D gene: TRBD2
CDR3 protein: CAWKSGRGGGTGELFF
CDR3 DNA: TGTGCCTGGAAGAGTGGGAGGGGTGGAGGAACCGGGGAGCTGTTTTTT

V gene: TRBV25-1
J gene: TRBJ1-2
clone size: many
D gene: -
CDR3 protein: CASSAHKPGANYGYTF
CDR3 DNA: TGTGCCAGCAGTGCCCACAAACCAGGAGCTAACTATGGCTACACCTTC

V gene: TRBV6-1
J gene: TRBJ2-7
clone size: -
D gene: -
CDR3 protein: CASRANYEQYF
CDR3 DNA: TGTGCCAGTCGGGCCAACTACGAGCAGTACTTC

V gene: TRBV7-2
J gene: TRBJ1-5
clone size: -
D gene: -
CDR3 protein: CASSFAAGSNQPQHF
CDR3 DNA: TGTGCCAGCAGCTTCGCCGCCGGTAGCAATCAGCCCCAGCATTTT

V gene: TRBV12-3/TRBV12-4
J gene: TRBJ2-5
clone size: many
D gene: -
CDR3 protein: CASSRTQETQYF
CDR3 DNA: TGTGCCAGCAGTCGTACCCAAGAGACCCAGTACTTC

V gene: TRBV4-2
J gene: TRBJ2-4
clone size: many
D gene: -
CDR3 protein: CASSLSSAKNIQYF
CDR3 DNA: TGTGCCAGCAGCCTTTCGTCAGCCAAAAACATTCAGTACTTC

V gene: TRBV6-1
J gene: TRBJ2-7
clone size: -
D gene: -
CDR3 protein: CASSEAAAGSYEQYF
CDR3 DNA: TGTGCCAGCAGTGAAGCGGCGGCAGGATCCTACGAGCAGTACTTC

V gene: TRBV5-1
J gene: TRBJ1-1
clone size: many
D gene: TRBD1
CDR3 protein: CASTQDRDTEAFF
CDR3 DNA: TGCGCCAGCACCCAGGACAGGGACACTGAAGCTTTCTTT

V gene: TRBV6-5
J gene: TRBJ1-1
clone size: once
D gene: -
CDR3 protein: CASSYLTATEAFF
CDR3 DNA: TGTGCCAGCAGTTACTTGACAGCCACTGAAGCTTTCTTT

V gene: TRBV7-9
J gene: TRBJ2-2
clone size: -
D gene: -
CDR3 protein: CASSLGSYTGELFF
CDR3 DNA: TGTGCCAGCAGCTTAGGTTCTTACACCGGGGAGCTGTTTTTT

V gene: TRBV7-8
J gene: TRBJ2-2
clone size: many
D gene: -
CDR3 protein: CASSPSDPRGGELFF
CDR3 DNA: TGTGCCAGCAGCCCGAGCGACCCAAGGGGCGGGGAGCTGTTTTTT

V gene: TRBV27
J gene: TRBJ1-1
clone size: many
D gene: -
CDR3 protein: CASTPGGFVTEAFF
CDR3 DNA: TGTGCCAGCACCCCCGGGGGCTTTGTTACTGAAGCTTTCTTT

V gene: TRBV20-1
J gene: TRBJ2-2
clone size: many
D gene: TRBD2
CDR3 protein: CSARGGFTGELFF
CDR3 DNA: TGCAGTGCTAGGGGAGGGTTCACCGGGGAGCTGTTTTTT

V gene: TRBV7-8
J gene: TRBJ2-3
clone size: many
D gene: -
CDR3 protein: CASSLATGLSTDTQYF
CDR3 DNA: TGTGCCAGCAGCTTAGCGACAGGACTGAGCACAGATACGCAGTATTTT

V gene: TRBV30
J gene: TRBJ2-2
clone size: many
D gene: TRBD1
CDR3 protein: CARGGQGAFGELFF
CDR3 DNA: TGTGCCCGGGGCGGACAGGGGGCCTTCGGGGAGCTGTTTTTT